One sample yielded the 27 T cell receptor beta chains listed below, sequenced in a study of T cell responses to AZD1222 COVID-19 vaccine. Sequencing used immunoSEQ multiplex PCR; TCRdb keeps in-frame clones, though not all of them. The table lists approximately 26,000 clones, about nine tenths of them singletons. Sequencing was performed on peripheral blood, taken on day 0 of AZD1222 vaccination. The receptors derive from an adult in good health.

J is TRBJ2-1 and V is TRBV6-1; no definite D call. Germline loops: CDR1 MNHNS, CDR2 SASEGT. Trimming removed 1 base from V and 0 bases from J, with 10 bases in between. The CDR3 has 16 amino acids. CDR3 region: CASSEVVGSSYNEQFF. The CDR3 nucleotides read TGTGCCAGCAGTGAAGTAGTAGGTAGCTCCTACAATGAGCAGTTCTTC.

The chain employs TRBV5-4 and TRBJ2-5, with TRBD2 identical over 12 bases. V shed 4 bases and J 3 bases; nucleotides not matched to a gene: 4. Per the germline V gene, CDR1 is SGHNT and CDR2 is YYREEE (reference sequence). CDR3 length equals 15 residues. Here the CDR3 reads CASSQGLAGKETQYF. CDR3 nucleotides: TGTGCCAGCAGCCAAGGACTAGCGGGGAAAGAGACCCAGTACTTC.

The CDR3 region is CATRGTANTEAFF. The CDR3, as DNA: TGTGCCACCAGGGGGACAGCAAACACTGAAGCTTTCTTT. This chain connects TRBV19 to TRBJ1-1; 7 positions match TRBD1. The germline gives CDR1 LNHDA, CDR2 SQIVND (reference sequence). The ends lost 10 bases at V and 2 bases at J; junction bases unmatched: 7. The CDR3 loop spans 13 amino acids. The full variable domain, rest sourced from reference TRBV19 and TRBJ1-1, is DGGITQSPKYLFRKEGQNVTLSCEQNLNHDAMYWYRQDPGQGLRLIYYSQIVNDFQKGDIAEGYSVSREKKESFPLTVTSAQKNPTAFYLCATRGTANTEAFFGQGTRLTVV.

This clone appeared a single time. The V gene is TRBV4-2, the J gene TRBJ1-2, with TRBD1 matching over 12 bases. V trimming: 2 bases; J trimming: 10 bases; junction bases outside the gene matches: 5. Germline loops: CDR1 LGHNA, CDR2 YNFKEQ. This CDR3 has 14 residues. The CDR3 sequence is CASSQTGQGANYTF. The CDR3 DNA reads TGTGCCAGCAGCCAAACGGGACAGGGGGCGAACTACACCTTC.

This CDR3 is CASSPGLNYGYTF. CDR3 coding DNA: TGCGCCAGCAGCCCGGGACTCAACTATGGCTACACCTTC. The gene calls are TRBV4-1 and TRBJ1-2; a possible D gene is TRBD1 (5 bases). V lost 4 bases, J lost 2 bases, and 8 bases lay in between. Germline V gives CDR1 MGHRA, CDR2 YSYEKL. This CDR3 is built from 13 residues.

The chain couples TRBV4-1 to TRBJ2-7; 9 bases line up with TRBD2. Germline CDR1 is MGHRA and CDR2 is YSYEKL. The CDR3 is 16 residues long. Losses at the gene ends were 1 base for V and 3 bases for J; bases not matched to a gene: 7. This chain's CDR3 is CASSQALTSGYYEQYF. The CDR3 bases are TGCGCCAGCAGCCAAGCGTTGACTAGCGGATACTACGAGCAGTACTTC.

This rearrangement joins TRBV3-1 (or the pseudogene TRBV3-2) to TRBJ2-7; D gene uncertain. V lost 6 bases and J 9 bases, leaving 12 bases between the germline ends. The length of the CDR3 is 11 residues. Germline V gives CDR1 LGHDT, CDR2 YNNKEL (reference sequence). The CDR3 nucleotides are TGTGCCAGCAGTCGGGTCAACGTGCAGTACTTC. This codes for CASSRVNVQYF.

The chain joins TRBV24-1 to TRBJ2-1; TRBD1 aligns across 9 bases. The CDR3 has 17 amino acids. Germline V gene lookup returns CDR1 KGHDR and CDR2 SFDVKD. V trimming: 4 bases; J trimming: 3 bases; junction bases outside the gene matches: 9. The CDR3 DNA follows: TGTGCCACCAGTGAATACCCCGGGACAGGGCTCTACAATGAGCAGTTCTTC. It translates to CATSEYPGTGLYNEQFF.

In DNA form, the CDR3 reads TGTGCCAGCAGCCAAACCGGGACAGGGGGCTACAATGAGCAGTTCTTC. Protein sequence: CASSQTGTGGYNEQFF. V gene TRBV7-2 combines with J gene TRBJ2-1; the match to TRBD1 covers 11 bases. The V gene's germline CDR1 is SGHTA and CDR2 FQGNSA. V gave up 5 bases and J gave up 3 bases; unmatched junction bases: 6. The CDR3 consists of 16 residues. Looking up the rest from reference TRBV7-2 and TRBJ2-1 gives the full variable domain: GAGVSQSPSNKVTEKGKDVELRCDPISGHTALYWYRQSLGQGLEFLIYFQGNSAPDKSGLPSDRFSAERTGGSVSTLTIQRTQQEDSAVYLCASSQTGTGGYNEQFFGPGTRLTVL.

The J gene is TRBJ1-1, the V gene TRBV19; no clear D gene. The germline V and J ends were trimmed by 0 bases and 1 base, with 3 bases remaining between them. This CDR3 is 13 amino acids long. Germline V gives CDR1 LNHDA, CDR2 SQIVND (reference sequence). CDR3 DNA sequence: TGTGCCAGTAGTATAGATGAGAACACTGAAGCTTTCTTT. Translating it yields CASSIDENTEAFF.

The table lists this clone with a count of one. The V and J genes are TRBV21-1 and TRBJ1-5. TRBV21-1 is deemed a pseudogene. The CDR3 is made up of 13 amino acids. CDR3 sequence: CASSNSDNQPQHF. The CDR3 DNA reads TGTGCCAGCAGCAATTCGGACAATCAGCCCCAGCATTTT.

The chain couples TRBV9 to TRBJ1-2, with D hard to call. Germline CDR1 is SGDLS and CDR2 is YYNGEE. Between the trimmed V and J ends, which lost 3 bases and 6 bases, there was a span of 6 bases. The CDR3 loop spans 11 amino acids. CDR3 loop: CASSDVHGYTF. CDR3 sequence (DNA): TGTGCCAGCAGCGATGTCCATGGCTACACCTTC. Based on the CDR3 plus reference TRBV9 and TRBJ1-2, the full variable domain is DSGVTQTPKHLITATGQRVTLRCSPRSGDLSVYWYQQSLDQGLQFLIQYYNGEERAKGNILERFSAQQFPDLHSELNLSSLELGDSALYFCASSDVHGYTFGSGTRLTVV.

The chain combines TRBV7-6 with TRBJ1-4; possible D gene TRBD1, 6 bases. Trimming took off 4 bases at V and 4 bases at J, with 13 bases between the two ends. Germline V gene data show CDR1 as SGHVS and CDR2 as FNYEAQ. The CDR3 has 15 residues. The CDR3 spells CASSSLQGYNEKLFF. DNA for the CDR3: TGTGCCAGCAGCTCTCTACAGGGATATAATGAAAAACTGTTTTTT.

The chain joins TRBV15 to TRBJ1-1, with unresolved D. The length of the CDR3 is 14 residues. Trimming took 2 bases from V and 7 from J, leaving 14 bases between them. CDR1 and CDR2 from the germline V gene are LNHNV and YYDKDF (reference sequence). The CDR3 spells CATSRNRGVGEAFF. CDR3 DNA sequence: TGTGCCACCAGCAGAAACCGAGGAGTAGGTGAAGCTTTCTTT.

Here the CDR3 reads CASGLSLIRDTQYF. The CDR3 bases are TGTGCTAGTGGTTTATCGTTGATCCGAGATACGCAGTATTTT. This rearrangement joins TRBV12-5 to TRBJ2-3; D is ambiguous. Germline V gene data show CDR1 as LGHNT and CDR2 as FRNRAP. Trimming took off 3 bases at V and 5 bases at J, with 12 bases between the two ends. This CDR3 contains 14 residues.

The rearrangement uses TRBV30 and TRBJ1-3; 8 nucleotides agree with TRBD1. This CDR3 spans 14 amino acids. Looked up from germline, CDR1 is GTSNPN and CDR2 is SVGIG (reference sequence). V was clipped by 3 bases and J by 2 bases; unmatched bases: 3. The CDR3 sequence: CAWSGQGTGNTIYF. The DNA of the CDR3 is TGTGCCTGGAGCGGACAGGGTACTGGAAACACCATATATTTT.

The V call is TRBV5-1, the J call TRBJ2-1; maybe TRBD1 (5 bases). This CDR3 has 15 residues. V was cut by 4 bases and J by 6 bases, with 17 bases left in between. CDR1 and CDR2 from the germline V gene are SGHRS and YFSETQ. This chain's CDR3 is CASSLDSLYGNEQFF. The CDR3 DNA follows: TGCGCCAGCAGCCTAGACAGCCTTTACGGCAATGAGCAGTTCTTC.

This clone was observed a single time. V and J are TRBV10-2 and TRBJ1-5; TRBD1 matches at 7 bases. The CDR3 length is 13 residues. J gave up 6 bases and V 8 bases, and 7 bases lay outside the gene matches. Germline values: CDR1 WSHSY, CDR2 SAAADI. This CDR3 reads CASHDRVGQPQHF. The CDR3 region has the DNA TGCGCCAGCCATGACAGGGTTGGTCAGCCCCAGCATTTT.

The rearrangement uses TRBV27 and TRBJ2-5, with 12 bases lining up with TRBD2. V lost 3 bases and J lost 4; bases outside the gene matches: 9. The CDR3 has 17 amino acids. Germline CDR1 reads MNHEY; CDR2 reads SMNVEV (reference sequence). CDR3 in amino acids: CASSFSGLAGRRETQYF. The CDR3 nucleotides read TGTGCCAGCAGTTTTTCCGGACTAGCGGGAAGAAGAGAGACCCAGTACTTC.

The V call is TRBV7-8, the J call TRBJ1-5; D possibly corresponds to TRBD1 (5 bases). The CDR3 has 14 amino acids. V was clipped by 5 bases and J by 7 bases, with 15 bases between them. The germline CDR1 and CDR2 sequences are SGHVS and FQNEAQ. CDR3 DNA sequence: TGTGCCAGCAGCCAGAATGGGGGTCGACAGCCCCAGCATTTT. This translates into CASSQNGGRQPQHF.

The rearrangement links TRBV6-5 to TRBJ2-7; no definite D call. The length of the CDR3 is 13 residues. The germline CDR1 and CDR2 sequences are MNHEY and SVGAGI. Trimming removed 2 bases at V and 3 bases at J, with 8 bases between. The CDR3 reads CASSYTTSYEQYF. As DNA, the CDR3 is TGTGCCAGCAGTTACACGACAAGCTACGAGCAGTACTTC.

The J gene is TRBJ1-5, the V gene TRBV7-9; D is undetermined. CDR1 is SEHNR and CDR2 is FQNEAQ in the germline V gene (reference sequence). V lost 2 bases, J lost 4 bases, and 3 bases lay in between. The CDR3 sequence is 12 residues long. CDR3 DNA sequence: TGTGCCAGCAGCTTAATGAATCAGCCCCAGCATTTT. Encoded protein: CASSLMNQPQHF.

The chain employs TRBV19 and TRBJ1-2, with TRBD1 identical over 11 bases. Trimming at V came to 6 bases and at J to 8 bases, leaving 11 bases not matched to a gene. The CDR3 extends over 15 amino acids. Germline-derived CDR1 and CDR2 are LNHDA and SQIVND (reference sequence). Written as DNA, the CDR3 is TGTGCCAGTAGGGACAGGGGGCGTCCCGGTAACGGCTACACCTTC. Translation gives CASRDRGRPGNGYTF. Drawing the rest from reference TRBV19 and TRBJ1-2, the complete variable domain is DGGITQSPKYLFRKEGQNVTLSCEQNLNHDAMYWYRQDPGQGLRLIYYSQIVNDFQKGDIAEGYSVSREKKESFPLTVTSAQKNPTAFYLCASRDRGRPGNGYTFGSGTRLTVV.

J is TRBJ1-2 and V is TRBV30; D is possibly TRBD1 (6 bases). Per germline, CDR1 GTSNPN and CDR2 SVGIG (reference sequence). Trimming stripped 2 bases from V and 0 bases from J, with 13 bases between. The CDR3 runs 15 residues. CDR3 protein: CAWSTRGGSNYGYTF. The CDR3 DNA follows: TGTGCCTGGAGTACTCGAGGGGGGTCTAACTATGGCTACACCTTC. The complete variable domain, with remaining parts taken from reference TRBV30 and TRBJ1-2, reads SQTIHQWPATLVQPVGSPLSLECTVEGTSNPNLYWYRQAAGRGLQLLFYSVGIGQISSEVPQNLSASRPQDRQFILSSKKLLLSDSGFYLCAWSTRGGSNYGYTFGSGTRLTVV.

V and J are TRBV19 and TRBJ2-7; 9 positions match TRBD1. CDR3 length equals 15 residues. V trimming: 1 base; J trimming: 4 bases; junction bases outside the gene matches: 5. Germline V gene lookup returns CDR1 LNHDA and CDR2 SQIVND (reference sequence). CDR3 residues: CASSIVAGQGYEQYF. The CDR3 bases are TGTGCCAGTAGTATAGTTGCGGGACAGGGTTACGAGCAGTACTTC.

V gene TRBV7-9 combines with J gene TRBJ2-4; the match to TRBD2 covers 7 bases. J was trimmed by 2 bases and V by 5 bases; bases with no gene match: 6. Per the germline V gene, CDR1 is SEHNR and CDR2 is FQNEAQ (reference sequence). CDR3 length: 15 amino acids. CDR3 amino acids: CASSPAGLTKNIQYF. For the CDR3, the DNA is TGTGCCAGCAGCCCCGCGGGACTAACCAAAAACATTCAGTACTTC.

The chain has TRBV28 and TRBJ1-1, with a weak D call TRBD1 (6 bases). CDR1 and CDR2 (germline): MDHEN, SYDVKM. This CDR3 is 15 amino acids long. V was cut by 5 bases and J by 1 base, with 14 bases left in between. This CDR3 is CASSHRGQRNTEAFF. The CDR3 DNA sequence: TGTGCCAGCAGTCACCGGGGACAACGGAACACTGAAGCTTTCTTT.